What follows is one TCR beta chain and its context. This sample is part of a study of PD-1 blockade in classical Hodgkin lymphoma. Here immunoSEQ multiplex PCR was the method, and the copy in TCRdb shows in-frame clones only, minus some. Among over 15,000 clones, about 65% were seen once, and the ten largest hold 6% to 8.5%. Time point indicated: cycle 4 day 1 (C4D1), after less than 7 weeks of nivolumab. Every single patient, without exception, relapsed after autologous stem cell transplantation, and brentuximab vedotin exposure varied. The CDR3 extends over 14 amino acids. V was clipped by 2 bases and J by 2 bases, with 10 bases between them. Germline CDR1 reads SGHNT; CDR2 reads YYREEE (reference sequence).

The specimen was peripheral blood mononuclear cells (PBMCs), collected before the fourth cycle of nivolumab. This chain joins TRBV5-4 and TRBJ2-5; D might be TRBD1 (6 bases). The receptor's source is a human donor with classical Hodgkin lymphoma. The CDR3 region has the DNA TGTGCCAGCAGCTTAGGACAGACTCAAGAGACCCAGTACTTC. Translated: CASSLGQTQETQYF.